Presented here are 25 T cell receptor beta chains from one specimen sequenced in a study of shared clonotypes between healthy human individuals. Profiled with immunoSEQ multiplex PCR; TCRdb holds only in-frame clones, not every one. The data hold roughly 1 million clones, with roughly 75% observed a single time. What was sequenced was memory CD4+ T cells sorted from blood. As for subset: CD45RA-negative fraction. The receptor set was obtained from a man aged 18-30 years in good health.

The V and J genes are TRBV10-3 and TRBJ2-3, with D perhaps TRBD1 (6 bases). The CDR3 has 14 residues. Germline lookup yields CDR1 ENHRY and CDR2 SYGVKD. V gave up 2 bases and J gave up 0 bases, with 6 bases separating them. CDR3 residues: CAISEQGSTDTQYF. The CDR3 DNA follows: TGTGCCATCAGTGAGCAGGGGAGCACAGATACGCAGTATTTT.

The chain recombines TRBV7-2 with TRBJ2-5, with TRBD2 matching over 7 bases. The V gene end was trimmed by 5 bases and the J gene end by 5 bases; junction bases not matched to a gene: 5. CDR3 length: 13 residues. The germline CDR1 and CDR2 sequences are SGHTA and FQGNSA. The CDR3 nucleotides are TGTGCCAGCAGCGGGCGGCGGGGGGAGACCCAGTACTTC. Residues: CASSGRRGETQYF.

The chain links TRBV4-1 to TRBJ1-4; the D is unclear. The V end was cut by 0 bases, the J end by 4 bases, with 18 bases between. The CDR3 is made up of 18 amino acids. Germline V lookup: CDR1 MGHRA, CDR2 YSYEKL. The DNA of the CDR3 is TGCGCCAGCAGCCAAGATCCCCTCCGGACGGTGAATAATGAAAAACTGTTTTTT. It encodes CASSQDPLRTVNNEKLFF.

This rearrangement joins TRBV11-2 to TRBJ2-3; 7 bases are shared with TRBD1. The junction had 11 bases not matched to a gene; V was cut back by 7 bases and J by 1 base. The germline V gene encodes CDR1 SGHAT and CDR2 FQNNGV. The CDR3 length is 16 residues. As DNA, the CDR3 is TGTGCCAGCACCCAGAAAACAGGGGTCCGCACAGATACGCAGTATTTT. It specifies CASTQKTGVRTDTQYF.

This chain connects TRBV6-1 to TRBJ1-5, with D perhaps matching TRBD1 (5 bases). V shed 0 bases and J shed 6 bases, with 15 bases lying between them. This CDR3 contains 16 residues. Germline V lookup: CDR1 MNHNS, CDR2 SASEGT. CDR3 bases: TGTGCCAGCAGTGAAGCGAGAAGGGCGCAGGGTCAGCCCCAGCATTTT. Translation gives CASSEARRAQGQPQHF.

The V gene is TRBV7-2, the J gene TRBJ1-3, with 7 positions matching TRBD1. The CDR3 is made up of 15 amino acids. The V segment lost 4 bases and the J segment 2 bases; nucleotides outside the gene matches: 5. Looked up from germline, CDR1 is SGHTA and CDR2 is FQGNSA. CDR3: CASSSSQGPGNTIYF. The CDR3 DNA reads as TGTGCCAGCAGCTCTTCACAGGGGCCTGGAAACACCATATATTTT.

This clone was seen a few times. The chain joins TRBV4-3 to TRBJ2-6; TRBD1 matches 7 bases. Germline values: CDR1 LGHNA, CDR2 YSLEER. Trimming at V came to 4 bases and at J to 2 bases, leaving 2 bases not matched to a gene. The CDR3 length is 15 residues. DNA for the CDR3: TGCGCCAGCAGCCGCACAGGGGCTGGGGCCAACGTCCTGACTTTC. This codes for CASSRTGAGANVLTF.

As for this clone: An end of the junction differs from the germline gene, which may be a read error. V gene TRBV5-1 combines with J gene TRBJ1-1, with 7 positions matching TRBD1. CDR1 is SGHRS, CDR2 YFSETQ, per germline. The CDR3 totals 16 residues. CDR3 sequence (DNA): TGCGCCAGCAGCTTGGCTACAGGGGAGGTGAACGCTGAAGCTTTCTTT. Translation gives CASSLATGEVNAEAFF. The entire variable domain, with the rest obtained from reference TRBV5-1 and TRBJ1-1, is as follows: KAGVTQTPRYLIKTRGQQVTLSCSPISGHRSVSWYQQTPGQGLQFLFEYFSETQRNKGNFPGRFSGRQFSNSRSEMNVSTLELGDSALYLCASSLATGEVNAEAFFGQGTRLTVV.

The chain couples TRBV6-5 to TRBJ1-5, with D unresolved. With 4 bases removed from V and 5 bases from J, the gap between germline ends came to 9 bases. In germline, CDR1 is MNHEY, CDR2 SVGAGI. The CDR3 has 13 residues. The CDR3 sequence: CASSWAYDQPQHF. Here the CDR3 DNA reads TGTGCCAGCAGTTGGGCGTATGATCAGCCCCAGCATTTT.

Of note for this clone: This likely reflects a read error, since a far larger clone is one base away. The final CDR3 position lacks the conserved phenylalanine or tryptophan, pointing to a likely read error. Here the CDR3 DNA reads TGCGCCAGCAGCCAACGCTTCACAGATACGCAGTATCTT. This translates into CASSQRFTDTQYL. The V call is TRBV4-1, the J call TRBJ2-3; D not certain. Trimming removed 2 bases from V and 2 bases from J, with 5 bases in between. Per the germline V gene, CDR1 is MGHRA and CDR2 is YSYEKL. CDR3 length: 13 residues.

The rearrangement joins TRBV5-1 to TRBJ2-5; D tentatively fits TRBD1 or TRBD2 (5 bases each). CDR3 size: 15 residues. Trimming removed 3 bases at V and 1 base at J, with 13 bases between. From germline, CDR1 is SGHRS and CDR2 YFSETQ. The CDR3 nucleotides are TGCGCCAGCAGCTACACGGGGCGGGTCCAAGAGACCCAGTACTTC. It is translated as CASSYTGRVQETQYF.

This clone was detected a few times. The chain recombines TRBV7-2 with TRBJ2-7; 10 nucleotides match TRBD2. Trimming cost V 5 bases and J 2 bases; bases outside gene matches: 9. CDR1 and CDR2 from the germline V gene are SGHTA and FQGNSA. CDR3 length: 16 residues. In DNA form, the CDR3 reads TGTGCCAGCAGCATATCCGGGACTAGCGTAGCCTACGAGCAGTACTTC. Translating gives CASSISGTSVAYEQYF.

The chain combines TRBV6-1 with TRBJ2-3; 8 positions match TRBD2. The CDR3 runs 16 residues. The germline CDR1 and CDR2 sequences are MNHNS and SASEGT. V was pared by 2 bases and J by 2 bases, with 6 bases of the junction left unmatched. CDR3 sequence reads: CASSEYGGGLTDTQYF. DNA for the CDR3: TGTGCCAGCAGTGAATATGGCGGGGGGCTCACAGATACGCAGTATTTT.

Remarks on this clone: Other DNA sequences in this sample translate to the same CDR3. This sequence joins TRBV5-1 and TRBJ2-7; tentative D call: TRBD1 (6 bases). Trimming removed 0 bases at V and 0 bases at J, with 7 bases between. Per the germline V gene, CDR1 is SGHRS and CDR2 is YFSETQ. The CDR3 is made up of 14 amino acids. Here the CDR3 reads CASSLGGGSYEQYF. The CDR3 coding sequence is TGCGCCAGCAGCTTGGGAGGGGGCTCCTACGAGCAGTACTTC. The full variable domain, rest sourced from reference TRBV5-1 and TRBJ2-7, is KAGVTQTPRYLIKTRGQQVTLSCSPISGHRSVSWYQQTPGQGLQFLFEYFSETQRNKGNFPGRFSGRQFSNSRSEMNVSTLELGDSALYLCASSLGGGSYEQYFGPGTRLTVT.

The chain uses TRBV18 and TRBJ2-5, with TRBD1 matching over 8 bases. Germline CDR1 and CDR2: KGHSH and LQKENI. V dropped 2 bases and J dropped 4; count of bases not matched to a gene: 6. The CDR3 runs to 15 residues. As DNA, the CDR3 is TGTGCCAGCTCACCAGGACAGGGTCTAGGAGAGACCCAGTACTTC. Translated: CASSPGQGLGETQYF.

The chain combines TRBV5-6 with TRBJ2-3, with 7 bases identical to TRBD2. With V trimmed by 2 bases and J by 1 base, 4 bases remained unmatched. The germline CDR1 and CDR2 sequences are SGHDT and YYEEEE. The CDR3 sequence is 15 residues long. For the CDR3, the DNA is TGTGCCAGCAGCTTCTCGGGGGGTGGCACAGATACGCAGTATTTT. It yields the protein CASSFSGGGTDTQYF.

This sequence joins TRBV28 and TRBJ2-4, with 7 bases identical to TRBD1. The CDR3 runs 16 residues. Germline V gives CDR1 MDHEN, CDR2 SYDVKM. Losses at the gene ends were 5 bases for V and 1 base for J; bases not matched to a gene: 8. This CDR3 reads CASSRTGRLAKNIQYF. The DNA for the CDR3 is TGTGCCAGCAGTCGGACAGGCCGCCTCGCCAAAAACATTCAGTACTTC. Looking up the rest from reference TRBV28 and TRBJ2-4 gives the full variable domain: DVKVTQSSRYLVKRTGEKVFLECVQDMDHENMFWYRQDPGLGLRLIYFSYDVKMKEKGDIPEGYSVSREKKERFSLILESASTNQTSMYLCASSRTGRLAKNIQYFGAGTRLSVL.

This rearrangement joins TRBV30 to TRBJ1-6; D is unclear. CDR1 and CDR2 from the germline V gene are GTSNPN and SVGIG (reference sequence). Trimming cost V 0 bases and J 10 bases, with 19 bases left between them. The CDR3 runs to 16 residues. The CDR3 region has the DNA TGTGCCTGGAGTGTAGGTGAAGGTGCCGGGAGATCACCCCTCCACTTT. Encoded protein: CAWSVGEGAGRSPLHF.

CDR3 DNA sequence: TGTGCCAGCAGTTTATACCCTGGAGGGTTGACTTACGAGCAGTACTTC. Residues: CASSLYPGGLTYEQYF. The chain employs TRBV27 and TRBJ2-7; possible D gene TRBD2, 6 bases. Trimming took 1 base from V and 4 from J, leaving 17 bases between them. Germline loops: CDR1 MNHEY, CDR2 SMNVEV (reference sequence). The CDR3 consists of 16 residues.

V and J are TRBV6-1 and TRBJ2-1, with D perhaps TRBD2 (6 bases). The CDR3 runs 12 residues. V lost 7 bases to trimming and J lost 9 bases, with 13 bases between them. CDR1 is MNHNS, CDR2 SASEGT, per germline. The CDR3 DNA follows: TGTGCCAGCAACAACCCCGGGGGTGAGCAGTTCTTC. It yields the protein CASNNPGGEQFF.

For this clone: This CDR3 is also generated by other DNA sequences in the sample. The gene calls are TRBV7-2 and TRBJ2-3; 7 positions match TRBD2. CDR3 size: 15 residues. CDR1 and CDR2 from the germline V gene are SGHTA and FQGNSA. J gave up 0 bases and V 1 base, and 1 base lay outside the gene matches. CDR3 in DNA: TGTGCCAGCAGCTTAGACGGGGGGAGCACAGATACGCAGTATTTT. Its protein is CASSLDGGSTDTQYF.

The chain couples TRBV7-3 to TRBJ1-3, with 7 bases lining up with TRBD1. The CDR3 is made up of 15 amino acids. Germline CDR1 and CDR2: SGHTA and FQGTGA. V was pared by 4 bases and J by 3 bases, with 6 bases of the junction left unmatched. The CDR3 protein is CASSSGQPSGNTIYF. Here the CDR3 DNA reads TGTGCCAGCAGCTCGGGACAGCCTAGTGGAAACACCATATATTTT.

The chain combines TRBV19 with TRBJ1-6, with TRBD1 identical over 9 bases. J gave up 9 bases and V 7 bases, and 7 bases lay outside the gene matches. The CDR3 extends over 14 amino acids. Germline-derived CDR1 and CDR2 are LNHDA and SQIVND (reference sequence). The CDR3 here is CASKPGTGLSPLHF. CDR3 DNA sequence: TGTGCCAGTAAACCCGGGACAGGGCTTTCACCCCTCCACTTT.

The V and J genes are TRBV5-1 and TRBJ2-4; perhaps TRBD1 as D (6 bases). The CDR3 runs to 12 residues. Between the trimmed V and J ends, which lost 4 bases and 13 bases, there was a span of 15 bases. Germline V lookup: CDR1 SGHRS, CDR2 YFSETQ. The CDR3 here is CASSTTGTFQYF. As DNA, the CDR3 is TGCGCCAGCAGCACCACCGGGACATTCCAGTACTTC.

This chain links TRBV11-2 with TRBJ2-5; 7 bases agree with TRBD2. Unmatched junction bases numbered 7, after V lost 1 base and J lost 11 bases. Germline CDR1 SGHAT, CDR2 FQNNGV. The CDR3 totals 13 residues. CDR3 DNA: TGTGCCAGCAGCTTAGGCCCTCCCGGGGGGCAGTACTTC. Protein: CASSLGPPGGQYF.